The 15 T cell receptor beta chains given below trace back to one sample, sequenced in a study of T cells in localized non-small cell lung cancer. TCRdb's table, derived via immunoSEQ multiplex PCR, lists solely in-frame clones and lacks some. The sample includes 1,300 to 1,500 clones, 26% of them seen just once. Specimen: normal lung tissue next to the tumor, collected before any cancer treatment. These receptors came from a woman aged 18-49 years with stage III lung adenocarcinoma.

This clone is termed medium-sized. J is TRBJ1-1 and V is TRBV11-3; D might be TRBD1 (5 bases). V was trimmed by 3 bases and J by 11 bases, leaving 19 bases between them. CDR1 is SGHNT, CDR2 YENEEA, per germline. The CDR3 has 14 amino acids. CDR3 loop: CASSLEGQGSDAFF. CDR3 nucleotides: TGTGCCAGCAGCTTGGAAGGGCAGGGAAGCGACGCTTTCTTT.

The chain's CDR3 is CASSYYLDRVNTEAFF. The CDR3 DNA reads TGTGCCAGCAGTTACTACCTCGACAGGGTGAACACTGAAGCTTTCTTT. This chain connects TRBV6-8 to TRBJ1-1, with 7 bases matching TRBD1. Germline V gives CDR1 MNHGY, CDR2 SAAAGT. The ends lost 1 base at V and 0 bases at J; junction bases unmatched: 5. This CDR3 spans 16 amino acids.

The V gene is TRBV5-1, the J gene TRBJ1-4; 10 positions match TRBD1. V was clipped by 7 bases and J by 5 bases; unmatched bases: 8. Germline V gene sequence: CDR1 SGHRS, CDR2 YFSETQ. CDR3 length: 15 amino acids. The CDR3 sequence: CASWPGQGWNEKLFF. In DNA, the CDR3 is TGCGCCAGCTGGCCGGGACAGGGGTGGAATGAAAAACTGTTTTTT.

This clone rates as medium-sized. The same CDR3 is also encoded by other DNA sequences in this sample. The chain joins TRBV11-3 to TRBJ2-7, with D perhaps given as TRBD1 or TRBD2 (5 bases each). V was cut by 5 bases and J by 0 bases, with 11 bases left in between. The CDR3 totals 14 residues. Germline values: CDR1 SGHNT, CDR2 YENEEA. CDR3 sequence: CASSPGTVSYEQYF. DNA for the CDR3: TGTGCCAGCAGCCCGGGGACGGTCTCCTACGAGCAGTACTTC.

In this sample, this clone is medium-sized. The chain recombines TRBV11-3 with TRBJ2-1; no firm D call. The CDR3 runs 16 residues. Germline V CDR1 and CDR2: SGHNT, YENEEA. The V end lost 5 bases, the J end lost 5 bases, and 19 bases lay between the germline ends. CDR3 bases: TGTGCCAGCAGCCTAACCTCAGGCCCAATCCACAATGAGCAGTTCTTC. Protein product: CASSLTSGPIHNEQFF.

The chain recombines TRBV9 with TRBJ1-4; D gene ambiguous. This CDR3 is built from 16 residues. The V gene lost 0 bases and the J gene lost 7 bases, with 16 bases spanning the gap. Germline loops: CDR1 SGDLS, CDR2 YYNGEE. The DNA for the CDR3 is TGTGCCAGCAGCGTAGGGTATTTGAGCGCGAGTGAAAAACTGTTTTTT. It translates to CASSVGYLSASEKLFF.

This clone was detected only a few times. This chain links TRBV10-3 with TRBJ2-5, with 8 bases identical to TRBD2. CDR1 and CDR2 from the germline V gene are ENHRY and SYGVKD. V shed 0 bases and J 9 bases; nucleotides not matched to a gene: 9. The CDR3 loop spans 15 amino acids. DNA for the CDR3: TGTGCCATCAGTGAGTCCCGGGAGGGCGCTGGGGCCCAGTACTTC. Its protein is CAISESREGAGAQYF.

The chain couples TRBV4-1 to TRBJ1-5; D is perhaps TRBD1 (5 bases). The germline V and J ends were trimmed by 4 bases and 1 base, with 5 bases remaining between them. The CDR3 spans 13 residues. Germline CDR1 reads MGHRA; CDR2 reads YSYEKL. The CDR3 bases are TGCGCCAGCAGCCGGGACAGCAATCAGCCCCAGCATTTT. It codes for CASSRDSNQPQHF.

This clone is labeled medium-sized. The chain employs TRBV11-3 and TRBJ2-1; 11 bases are shared with TRBD2. Trimming at V came to 5 bases and at J to 4 bases, leaving 4 bases not matched to a gene. Germline CDR1 SGHNT, CDR2 YENEEA. This CDR3 spans 15 amino acids. The CDR3 bases are TGTGCCAGCAGCCCGACTAGCGGGGAATACAATGAGCAGTTCTTC. Translated, it gives CASSPTSGEYNEQFF.

The sample holds a few counts of this clone. This sequence joins TRBV30 and TRBJ2-2; D might be TRBD2 (6 bases). The germline V and J ends were trimmed by 2 bases and 5 bases, with 12 bases remaining between them. Per the germline V gene, CDR1 is GTSNPN and CDR2 is SVGIG (reference sequence). This CDR3 is 14 amino acids long. CDR3 amino acids: CAWSIPRETGELFF. The CDR3 DNA sequence: TGTGCCTGGAGTATTCCCCGGGAGACCGGGGAGCTGTTTTTT. The full variable domain, completed using reference TRBV30 and TRBJ2-2, is SQTIHQWPATLVQPVGSPLSLECTVEGTSNPNLYWYRQAAGRGLQLLFYSVGIGQISSEVPQNLSASRPQDRQFILSSKKLLLSDSGFYLCAWSIPRETGELFFGEGSRLTVL.

This clone was detected a few times. This chain connects TRBV6-8 to TRBJ2-3, with D possibly called TRBD1 or TRBD2 (6 bases each). The CDR3 covers 15 residues. Trimming cost V 2 bases and J 5 bases, with 14 bases left between them. Germline loops: CDR1 MNHGY, CDR2 SAAAGT. CDR3 protein: CASSYGRGPLDTQYF. DNA for the CDR3: TGTGCCAGCAGTTACGGTCGGGGGCCCCTAGATACGCAGTATTTT.

The chain joins TRBV11-3 to TRBJ2-1, with D possibly being TRBD1 (6 bases). The CDR3 has 14 residues. V shed 0 bases and J shed 6 bases, with 9 bases lying between them. Germline values: CDR1 SGHNT, CDR2 YENEEA. CDR3 sequence: CASSLEVQGNEQFF. For the CDR3, the DNA is TGTGCCAGCAGCTTAGAGGTACAGGGCAATGAGCAGTTCTTC.

This clone is medium-sized. The chain employs TRBV11-3 and TRBJ2-7; 9 nucleotides align to TRBD2. V was pared by 1 base and J by 2 bases, with 3 bases of the junction left unmatched. CDR3 length: 15 amino acids. The V gene's germline CDR1 is SGHNT and CDR2 YENEEA. The CDR3 loop reads CASSLGTSETYEQYF. The CDR3, as DNA: TGTGCCAGCAGCTTAGGGACTAGCGAGACCTACGAGCAGTACTTC.

This clone has a handful of counts. The rearrangement joins TRBV9 to TRBJ2-3; the match to TRBD1 covers 8 bases. V shed 3 bases and J 6 bases; nucleotides not matched to a gene: 15. The CDR3 has 17 amino acids. The germline V gene encodes CDR1 SGDLS and CDR2 YYNGEE. As DNA, the CDR3 is TGTGCCAGCAGCGGGCCCCGGGACAGGAACCCTGGGGATACGCAGTATTTT. Protein product: CASSGPRDRNPGDTQYF.

By share, this clone counts as large (0.1 to 1%). The chain uses TRBV9 and TRBJ2-5, with a weak D call TRBD2 (5 bases). The CDR3 sequence is 15 residues long. Germline loops: CDR1 SGDLS, CDR2 YYNGEE. The germline V and J ends were trimmed by 4 bases and 7 bases, with 20 bases remaining between them. CDR3 DNA: TGTGCCAGCAGCTCCCCCTCCGACCACGAGGGGACCCAGTACTTC. Its translation: CASSSPSDHEGTQYF.